This record concerns one T cell receptor beta chain sequence. What it binds is not known. Other DNA sequences of this sample code for an identical CDR3. The trim removed 5 bases at V and 4 bases at J, leaving 2 bases unmatched. This CDR3 region has 14 residues. CDR1 and CDR2 from the germline V gene are SGHTA and FQGNSA. The sample comes from a study of cytomegalovirus exposure and HLA in healthy donors. Study conclusions and caveats: Across donors, sequencing depth was assumed by presence/absence analyses to be roughly uniform.

PCR used 60 Vbeta primers and 13 Jbeta primers. TCRdb's table, derived via immunoSEQ multiplex PCR, lists solely in-frame clones and lacks some. The sample has about 200,000 clones; about four fifths are singletons. The chain recombines TRBV7-2 with TRBJ1-6; TRBD1 matches 7 bases. The sample consisted of PBMCs. The sequence came from a girl between 10 and 17 years old in good health and CMV-seropositive. CDR3 DNA sequence: TGTGCCAGCAGCCTACAGGGGTATAATTCACCCCTCCACTTT. Its translation: CASSLQGYNSPLHF.